The clone carrying this T cell receptor (beta chain) came up a few times. What it binds is not known. The entry originates in a study of T cell repertoires in cytomegalovirus infection. Whole-study context: Indications of both CMV infection and matching HLA type were provided by public TCR beta signatures.

Findings and caveats of the study: Across the ex vivo response, the dominant clonotypes were HLA-C-restricted CMV-specific TCR beta clonotypes. Cumulative frequency of public TCR beta families picked out carriers of CMV plus the relevant HLA.

V was trimmed by 5 bases and J by 3 bases, leaving 7 bases between them. Per germline, CDR1 MDHEN and CDR2 SYDVKM. The CDR3 loop spans 12 amino acids. TCRdb processed the reads anew with MiXCR; each CDR3 protein has one entry. This table has 680,000 or so distinct CDR3 sequences, 35% appearing once. Sequencing input: PBMCs. The TCR originated in a human donor in good health (CMV status not recorded). Some clones in this sample may be carry-over from other donors' samples. V and J are TRBV28 and TRBJ1-2; possibly TRBD1 for D (5 bases). This CDR3 is CASSRQHYGYTF. CDR3 in DNA: TGTGCCAGCAGTAGACAGCACTATGGCTACACCTTC.